These T cell receptor beta chains were read from a single sample in a study of Ad26.COV2.S vaccination and SARS-CoV-2 variants. Measured with immunoSEQ multiplex PCR; TCRdb has only the in-frame clones, and not every one. The sample shows 380,000 or so clones, about 89% of them seen only once. Sequences were derived from peripheral blood, sampled in a trial of Ad26.COV2.S vaccine versus placebo. All receptors come from a person between 18 and 60 years old who received the Ad26.COV2.S COVID-19 vaccine or a placebo. CDR3s include the opening cysteine and the closing phenylalanine or tryptophan. The D gene is left open where the match is weak. Clone sizes are given selectively: once, few, many, or a class where the clone is expanded.

cdr3_aa: CASSFNVGFSYEQYF
cdr3_nt: TGCGCCAGCAGCTTCAACGTGGGGTTCTCCTACGAGCAGTACTTC
v_call: TRBV5-1
d_call: .
clone_size: .
j_call: TRBJ2-7

cdr3_aa: CASSSYPGGRYNEQFF
cdr3_nt: TGTGCCAGCAGCTCATACCCAGGGGGTCGGTACAATGAGCAGTTCTTC
v_call: TRBV13
d_call: TRBD1
clone_size: .
j_call: TRBJ2-1

cdr3_aa: CASSSQNYGYTF
cdr3_nt: TGTGCCAGTAGTAGTCAAAACTATGGCTACACCTTC
v_call: TRBV19
d_call: .
clone_size: .
j_call: TRBJ1-2

cdr3_aa: CASSLYGGQGQRYTF
cdr3_nt: TGTGCCAGCAGTTTATACGGGGGACAGGGTCAACGCTACACCTTC
v_call: TRBV28
d_call: TRBD1
clone_size: .
j_call: TRBJ1-2

cdr3_aa: CASSLKGYGYTF
cdr3_nt: TGTGCCAGCAGTTTAAAGGGATATGGCTACACCTTC
v_call: TRBV27
d_call: .
clone_size: .
j_call: TRBJ1-2

cdr3_aa: CASSLGQIYTGELFF
cdr3_nt: TGTGCCAGCAGCTTAGGACAGATTTACACCGGGGAGCTGTTTTTT
v_call: TRBV7-9
d_call: .
clone_size: .
j_call: TRBJ2-2

cdr3_aa: CASSLISLAYRLHGELFF
cdr3_nt: TGTGCCAGCAGCCTTATAAGCCTAGCTTACCGCCTACACGGGGAGCTGTTTTTT
v_call: TRBV7-9
d_call: .
clone_size: .
j_call: TRBJ2-2

cdr3_aa: CASSYRQKQETQYF
cdr3_nt: TGTGCCAGCAGTTACAGACAGAAACAAGAGACCCAGTACTTC
v_call: TRBV6-6
d_call: .
clone_size: .
j_call: TRBJ2-5

cdr3_aa: CASSMGARIYQPQHF
cdr3_nt: TGTGCCAGTAGTATGGGGGCCAGAATTTATCAGCCCCAGCATTTT
v_call: TRBV19
d_call: .
clone_size: .
j_call: TRBJ1-5

cdr3_aa: CASSEGAGGAGANVLTF
cdr3_nt: TGTGCCAGCAGTGAAGGAGCAGGGGGCGCTGGGGCCAACGTCCTGACTTTC
v_call: TRBV6-1
d_call: TRBD1
clone_size: .
j_call: TRBJ2-6

cdr3_aa: CASLGQAGVRDTQYF
cdr3_nt: TGTGCCAGCTTGGGGCAAGCGGGAGTACGTGATACGCAGTATTTT
v_call: TRBV6-6
d_call: TRBD2
clone_size: .
j_call: TRBJ2-3

cdr3_aa: CASSDYKLGHFYTEAFF
cdr3_nt: TGTGCCAGCAGTGACTACAAACTCGGACACTTTTACACTGAAGCTTTCTTT
v_call: TRBV6-1
d_call: .
clone_size: .
j_call: TRBJ1-1

cdr3_aa: CASSFQAGAEAFF
cdr3_nt: TGTGCCAGCAGTTTTCAGGCCGGTGCTGAAGCTTTCTTT
v_call: TRBV27
d_call: .
clone_size: .
j_call: TRBJ1-1

cdr3_aa: CASSRSDSLNTEAFF
cdr3_nt: TGCGCCAGCAGCCGCTCGGACAGCCTGAACACTGAAGCTTTCTTT
v_call: TRBV4-1
d_call: .
clone_size: .
j_call: TRBJ1-1

cdr3_aa: CASSASSASLYEQYF
cdr3_nt: TGTGCCAGCAGCGCGTCTAGCGCAAGCCTCTACGAGCAGTACTTC
v_call: TRBV9
d_call: .
clone_size: .
j_call: TRBJ2-7

cdr3_aa: CASSLHNAGSYGYTF
cdr3_nt: TGTGCCAGCAGCTTACATAACGCAGGGAGCTATGGCTACACCTTC
v_call: TRBV11-2
d_call: .
clone_size: .
j_call: TRBJ1-2

cdr3_aa: CASSLGREDTQYF
cdr3_nt: TGTGCCAGCAGCCTCGGACGGGAAGATACGCAGTATTTT
v_call: TRBV3-1/TRBV3-2
d_call: .
clone_size: .
j_call: TRBJ2-3

cdr3_aa: CASSTGTSSADTQYF
cdr3_nt: TGTGCCAGCAGTACCGGGACTAGTTCCGCAGATACGCAGTATTTT
v_call: TRBV2
d_call: TRBD2
clone_size: .
j_call: TRBJ2-3

cdr3_aa: CASSSGPNGYTF
cdr3_nt: TGTGCCAGCAGCTCGGGCCCAAATGGCTACACCTTC
v_call: TRBV9
d_call: .
clone_size: .
j_call: TRBJ1-2

cdr3_aa: CASSQEGEFNYGYTF
cdr3_nt: TGTGCCAGCAGCCAAGAAGGGGAATTTAACTATGGCTACACCTTC
v_call: TRBV4-2
d_call: .
clone_size: few
j_call: TRBJ1-2